This is a list of T cell receptor beta chains from one sample in a study of CD8+ T cells in alopecia areata. Sequenced by immunoSEQ multiplex PCR; TCRdb stores in-frame clones only, minus some. The sample records fewer than 70,000 clones, 44% being singletons. The sample was NKG2D-low CD8+ T cells sorted from blood. The receptor set was obtained from a human donor with alopecia areata. Each CDR3 is given with its conserved first and last residue. The D gene is left open where the match is weak. Clone size, where shown, is once, few, many, or a class for clones that have expanded.

TGCGCCAGCAGCCAAGTCCAGGGGGACTACAATGAGCAGTTCTTC	CASSQVQGDYNEQFF	many	TRBJ2-1	TRBD1	TRBV4-3
TGTGCCAGCAGCTCCGCGACTGATATGGCCCAGTACTTC	CASSSATDMAQYF	.	TRBJ2-5	.	TRBV7-3
TGTGCCAGCAGCCAAGTTGAACTAGTTCAAGAGACCCAGTACTTC	CASSQVELVQETQYF	.	TRBJ2-5	.	TRBV4-2
TGCAGCGTTGGCCTGGACAGGCCCAATGAGCAGTTCTTC	CSVGLDRPNEQFF	.	TRBJ2-1	TRBD1	TRBV29-1
TGTGCCTGGAGTCCGGGACCCTCGAATGAGCAGTTCTTC	CAWSPGPSNEQFF	once	TRBJ2-1	.	TRBV30
TGTGCCAGCAGTTACAATAGCGAGCAGTACTTC	CASSYNSEQYF	few	TRBJ2-7	.	TRBV28
TGTGCCAGCAGCCCTGGGACAGGTAGTCGGTATGGCTACACCTTC	CASSPGTGSRYGYTF	.	TRBJ1-2	TRBD1	TRBV7-3
TGCGCCAGCAGCCAAGGTTACGCGGACCCCTACAATGAGCAGTTCTTC	CASSQGYADPYNEQFF	.	TRBJ2-1	.	TRBV4-1
TGTGCCAGCAGCTTAGGGTCAGGGAGTGCCTACGAGCAGTACTTC	CASSLGSGSAYEQYF	once	TRBJ2-7	.	TRBV13
TGCAGCGTCCCCGGTGGACTAGCGGGACACGAGCAGTACTTC	CSVPGGLAGHEQYF	few	TRBJ2-7	TRBD2	TRBV29-1
TGCGCCAGCAGCCAAGCTCTTCCCCCAGCGGGAATCGAGACCCAGTACTTC	CASSQALPPAGIETQYF	.	TRBJ2-5	TRBD2	TRBV4-3
TGCGCCAGCAGCAGCGGGACAGGGGGAAGGGCTGAAGCTTTCTTT	CASSSGTGGRAEAFF	few	TRBJ1-1	TRBD1	TRBV5-1
TGCAGCGTTGACAGGGTCTACGAGCAGTACTTC	CSVDRVYEQYF	.	TRBJ2-7	.	TRBV29-1
TGTGCCAGCAGTGGTTGGGGAGTCGATCAGCCCCAGCATTTT	CASSGWGVDQPQHF	.	TRBJ1-5	.	TRBV2
TGCGCCAGCAGCTGGGATGAAGAGACCCAGTACTTC	CASSWDEETQYF	.	TRBJ2-5	.	TRBV5-1
TGCGCCAGCAGATCCGTCCCAGTCAACAGGGCTTTGAACACTGAAGCTTTCTTT	CASRSVPVNRALNTEAFF	.	TRBJ1-1	.	TRBV23-1
TGCAGCGTCAGGTCTAGCGGGAGCTCCTACGAGCAGTACTTC	CSVRSSGSSYEQYF	few	TRBJ2-7	TRBD2	TRBV29-1
TGTGCCAGCAGCTTCACAGCCCAGGAAGGCTACACCTTC	CASSFTAQEGYTF	.	TRBJ1-2	.	TRBV7-9
TGTGCCAGCAGTGAGGGCAGCTTAGCCAAAAACATTCAGTACTTC	CASSEGSLAKNIQYF	.	TRBJ2-4	.	TRBV2
TGCGCCAGCAGCTTGGTCCGGCAGGTCCAAGATACGCAGTATTTT	CASSLVRQVQDTQYF	.	TRBJ2-3	.	TRBV5-1
TGTGCCAGCAGCCAAGATCAGGGGGCCCTTGAAAAACTGTTTTTT	CASSQDQGALEKLFF	.	TRBJ1-4	TRBD1	TRBV4-2
TGCGCCAGCGGAATGACAGGGAGAAGTGGGGAGCTGTTTTTT	CASGMTGRSGELFF	few	TRBJ2-2	TRBD1	TRBV5-1
TGCAGCGCGGACAGCGGAAGCTATGGCTACACCTTC	CSADSGSYGYTF	few	TRBJ1-2	.	TRBV29-1
TGTGCCAGCAGCGCTTCGTTCGGACGTTCGGGGATGGACGAGCAGTACTTC	CASSASFGRSGMDEQYF	few	TRBJ2-7	.	TRBV9
TGTGCCAGCAGTTTCCGCGGACTAGCGGGATGGAATGAGCAGTTCTTC	CASSFRGLAGWNEQFF	.	TRBJ2-1	TRBD2	TRBV27
TGTGCCAGCAGCTCATGGACAGGCCTCCTACTTAACTATGGCTACACCTTC	CASSSWTGLLLNYGYTF	.	TRBJ1-2	TRBD1	TRBV5-6
TGCAGCGTTTCGACAGGGACGGGCAATGAGCAGTTCTTC	CSVSTGTGNEQFF	.	TRBJ2-1	TRBD1	TRBV29-1
TGTGCCAGCAGTTTATTAGGATTTAGCTACGAGCAGTACTTC	CASSLLGFSYEQYF	.	TRBJ2-7	.	TRBV27
TGTGCCAGCAGTTACCGGCTAGCGGGCCGGTACGAGCAGTACTTC	CASSYRLAGRYEQYF	once	TRBJ2-7	TRBD2	TRBV6-5
TGTGCCAGCAGCCAAGATTGGGCGGTCCCCCTGGAAAATGAGCAGTTCTTC	CASSQDWAVPLENEQFF	few	TRBJ2-1	.	TRBV4-2
TGTGCCAGCAGTCAAGGGGGATCAATTGCATACAATGAGCAGTTCTTC	CASSQGGSIAYNEQFF	.	TRBJ2-1	.	TRBV28
TGCGCCAGCAGCTCGACAGGGGCTAGCTATGGCTACACCTTC	CASSSTGASYGYTF	.	TRBJ1-2	TRBD1	TRBV5-1
TGCGCCAGCAGCCAAGATCGAGGCGGGAGGTCGGAGGGGCAGTTCTTC	CASSQDRGGRSEGQFF	.	TRBJ2-1	TRBD2	TRBV4-3
TGCGCCAGCAGCCATGGAACAACAGGGGAGGTGAACACTGAAGCTTTCTTT	CASSHGTTGEVNTEAFF	.	TRBJ1-1	TRBD1	TRBV4-1
TGTGCCAGCAGCTTAGCAAAGGGCCACGAGCAGTACTTC	CASSLAKGHEQYF	.	TRBJ2-7	.	TRBV7-6
TGTGCCAGCAGCTTTTCAGAGTTCTTGGGGCGTAACAACTATGGCTACACCTTC	CASSFSEFLGRNNYGYTF	many	TRBJ1-2	.	TRBV7-2
TGCAGCGCCAGCAGGGACTCCTCCGCTTTCTTT	CSASRDSSAFF	few	TRBJ1-1	.	TRBV29-1
TGCAGCGGGTTCTCTGGAAACACCATATATTTT	CSGFSGNTIYF	.	TRBJ1-3	.	TRBV29-1
TGTGCCAGCGGAGCCCTTGGGGGGTACGGGGCCAACGTCCTGACTTTC	CASGALGGYGANVLTF	few	TRBJ2-6	.	TRBV2
TGTGCCAGCAGCTTAGGGGATTCTTGGGTCCGAGGCCCACAAGAGACCCAGTACTTC	CASSLGDSWVRGPQETQYF	.	TRBJ2-5	.	TRBV7-2
TGTGCCAGCAGCTTACAATTGGACGGCTACACCTTC	CASSLQLDGYTF	few	TRBJ1-2	.	TRBV7-9
TGTGCCAGCAGTTTTGGTGACAGGGGGAACGAGCAGTACTTC	CASSFGDRGNEQYF	.	TRBJ2-7	TRBD1	TRBV28
TGCGCCAGCAGCCAAGATCGTAGTGAGACCCAGTACTTC	CASSQDRSETQYF	.	TRBJ2-5	.	TRBV4-3
TGCAGCGTTGAAATGGTGTCGGGGGACGGAGTTTACCCTAACTATGGCTACACCTTC	CSVEMVSGDGVYPNYGYTF	.	TRBJ1-2	.	TRBV29-1
TGTGCCAGCAGCCAGGCTAGCTCCGAGGGACAAGAGACCCAGTACTTC	CASSQASSEGQETQYF	few	TRBJ2-5	.	TRBV4-2
TGCGCCAGCAGCCAAGATCGATCCAGCGGAATCCAACCCGAGCAGTACTTC	CASSQDRSSGIQPEQYF	.	TRBJ2-7	.	TRBV4-1
TGTGCCAGCAGCTTAGGCCTCTGGAGGGGAGCTGAAGCTTTCTTT	CASSLGLWRGAEAFF	.	TRBJ1-1	.	TRBV13
TGTGCCAGCAGGGATAGCGGGGAGACGCAGTATTTT	CASRDSGETQYF	.	TRBJ2-3	TRBD2	TRBV5-4
TGTGCCAGCAGCTATCGTAGCGGGGGGGCCCACAATGAGCAGTTCTTC	CASSYRSGGAHNEQFF	.	TRBJ2-1	TRBD2	TRBV14
TGCGCCAGCAGCCTCCAGCACAGAAGCACAGATACGCAGTATTTT	CASSLQHRSTDTQYF	.	TRBJ2-3	.	TRBV4-1
TGTGCCAGCAGCTTTGTTACAGAGACCCAGTACTTC	CASSFVTETQYF	.	TRBJ2-5	.	TRBV5-6
TGCGCCAGCAGCTTAGGGACAGGGATCAAGACCTACGAGCAGTACTTC	CASSLGTGIKTYEQYF	.	TRBJ2-7	TRBD1	TRBV5-1